The rows below give T cell receptor beta chains drawn from one sample of a study of T-cell reconstitution after alpha-beta-depleted transplantation in children. TCRdb reanalysed the PCR reads using MiXCR and keeps one entry per CDR3 protein. The sample has around 300,000 distinct CDR3 sequences; around a tenth are singletons. The starting material was PBMCs, obtained before TCRalphabeta/CD19-depleted stem cell transplant. Every receptor here comes from a boy under two years old with acute myeloid leukemia, due to receive a stem cell transplant. CDR3s include the opening cysteine and the closing phenylalanine or tryptophan. The D gene is left open where the match is weak. Where a row states a size, it is once, few, many or the class of an expanded clone; other rows omit it.

.	TRBV12-3/TRBV12-4	.	TRBJ2-5	CASSHMDSSGTQYF	TGTGCCAGCAGCCATATGGACAGTTCGGGGACCCAGTACTTC
.	TRBV7-9	medium-sized	TRBJ2-3	CASSLRAAVGTDTQYF	TGTGCCAGCAGCTTAAGAGCGGCGGTGGGTACAGATACGCAGTATTTT
.	TRBV19	.	TRBJ2-1	CASSIDRLVPTASCYNEQFF	TGTGCCAGTAGTATAGATAGACTAGTACCCACCGCGAGCTGCTACAATGAGCAGTTCTTC
TRBD2	TRBV20-1	few	TRBJ2-3	CSASPAGGFTDTQYF	TGCAGTGCTAGTCCAGCGGGGGGGTTCACAGATACGCAGTATTTT
.	TRBV28	.	TRBJ2-5	CASSLLWETQYF	TGTGCCAGCAGTTTATTATGGGAGACCCAGTACTTC
.	TRBV6-5	.	TRBJ2-1	CASSYGEYNEQFF	TGTGCCAGCAGTTACGGGGAGTACAATGAGCAGTTCTTC
TRBD1	TRBV27	many	TRBJ2-4	CASDSWTGNKNIQYF	TGTGCCAGCGACTCCTGGACAGGGAACAAAAACATTCAGTACTTC
TRBD2	TRBV20-1	many	TRBJ2-3	CSASSGVTDTQYF	TGCAGTGCTAGTAGCGGGGTCACAGATACGCAGTATTTT
TRBD2	TRBV7-8	many	TRBJ2-3	CASTMTSGRDTQYF	TGTGCCAGCACCATGACTAGCGGGAGAGATACGCAGTATTTT
TRBD2	TRBV20-1	many	TRBJ2-3	CSHSGIGTDTQYF	TGCAGCCATAGCGGGATAGGCACAGATACGCAGTATTTT
.	TRBV6-2/TRBV6-3	.	TRBJ2-7	CASSYVMGDEQYF	TGTGCCAGCAGTTACGTTATGGGGGACGAGCAGTACTTC
TRBD2	TRBV9	many	TRBJ2-1	CASSAGLAGIDEQFF	TGTGCCAGCAGCGCCGGACTAGCGGGAATCGATGAGCAGTTCTTC
TRBD1	TRBV4-1	many	TRBJ2-5	CASSQAGQGAGGETQYF	TGCGCCAGCAGCCAAGCTGGACAGGGGGCAGGAGGGGAGACCCAGTACTTC
TRBD1	TRBV12-3/TRBV12-4	few	TRBJ1-2	CASSLEDRRYGYTF	TGTGCCAGCAGTTTAGAGGACAGGCGCTATGGCTACACCTTC
.	TRBV6-5	many	TRBJ1-2	CASSYRTANGYTF	TGTGCCAGCAGTTACCGGACAGCGAATGGCTACACCTTC
TRBD1	TRBV4-3	few	TRBJ2-2	CASSPGTGAGELFF	TGCGCCAGCAGCCCTGGGACAGGGGCCGGGGAGCTGTTTTTT
.	TRBV28	.	TRBJ2-1	CASSLGGQGGSNEQFF	TGTGCCAGCAGTTTAGGCGGGCAGGGAGGATCCAATGAGCAGTTCTTC
.	TRBV7-9	few	TRBJ1-3	CASSLGLSGNTIYF	TGTGCCAGCAGCTTAGGACTTTCTGGAAACACCATATATTTT
.	TRBV5-1	.	TRBJ2-3	CASAQGGSTDTQYF	TGCGCCAGCGCCCAGGGGGGAAGCACAGATACGCAGTATTTT
TRBD1	TRBV12-3/TRBV12-4	many	TRBJ2-1	CASSPIPDRGNEQFF	TGTGCCAGCAGTCCCATCCCCGACAGGGGCAATGAGCAGTTCTTC
.	TRBV7-3	few	TRBJ2-2	CASSPTAGELFF	TGTGCCAGCAGCCCCACCGCCGGGGAGCTGTTTTTT
.	TRBV12-3/TRBV12-4	many	TRBJ2-7	CASSFMNGEQYF	TGTGCCAGCAGTTTCATGAACGGCGAGCAGTACTTC
TRBD2	TRBV28	few	TRBJ2-2	CASSLIRLAGGWLFF	TGTGCCAGCAGTTTAATCCGACTAGCGGGAGGATGGCTGTTTTTT
.	TRBV6-5	many	TRBJ2-5	CASSTPAYQETQYF	TGTGCCAGCAGTACCCCAGCGTACCAAGAGACCCAGTACTTC
.	TRBV28	many	TRBJ2-7	CASSLLQADEQYF	TGTGCCAGCAGTTTGTTACAAGCCGACGAGCAGTACTTC
TRBD2	TRBV7-9	many	TRBJ2-1	CASSLRRGDEQFF	TGTGCCAGCAGCTTACGTCGGGGGGATGAGCAGTTCTTC
.	TRBV9	many	TRBJ1-5	CASSVDDSQPQHF	TGTGCCAGCAGCGTAGACGACAGTCAGCCCCAGCATTTT
.	TRBV6-5	few	TRBJ2-7	CASSYNRAHPYEQYF	TGTGCCAGCAGTTACAACAGGGCCCACCCTTACGAGCAGTACTTC
TRBD1	TRBV11-1	many	TRBJ2-1	CASSLEAGTVNEQFF	TGTGCCAGCAGCTTAGAGGCCGGGACAGTGAATGAGCAGTTCTTC
TRBD2	TRBV6-9	many	TRBJ2-5	CASSYSVPSGSPFETQYF	TGTGCCAGCAGTTATTCAGTGCCTAGCGGGAGCCCATTCGAGACCCAGTACTTC
.	TRBV7-9	many	TRBJ1-1	CASTSGALNLPNTEAFF	TGTGCCAGCACCTCCGGGGCCCTCAATCTACCGAACACTGAAGCTTTCTTT
TRBD2	TRBV7-2	.	TRBJ2-1	CASSLEAGVSYNEQFF	TGTGCCAGCAGCTTAGAGGCGGGAGTTTCCTACAATGAGCAGTTCTTC
.	TRBV6-5	many	TRBJ2-7	CASSYGNSYEQYF	TGTGCCAGCAGTTACGGGAACTCCTACGAGCAGTACTTC
.	TRBV7-9	many	TRBJ2-3	CASSPYSTGTDTQYF	TGTGCCAGCAGCCCCTACTCAACAGGGACAGATACGCAGTATTTT
TRBD2	TRBV2	.	TRBJ2-1	CASRGLRREGTNEQFF	TGTGCCAGCAGGGGCCTGCGGCGGGAGGGTACCAATGAGCAGTTCTTC
.	TRBV25-1	few	TRBJ1-2	CASTAPGGAYGYTF	TGTGCCAGCACTGCTCCTGGGGGAGCCTATGGCTACACCTTC
.	TRBV4-3	many	TRBJ2-7	CASSQSTVKSSYEQYF	TGCGCCAGCAGCCAATCGACAGTTAAGAGCTCCTACGAGCAGTACTTC
TRBD2	TRBV5-6	many	TRBJ2-5	CASSLAAGGSETQYF	TGTGCCAGCAGCTTGGCGGCCGGGGGGTCGGAGACCCAGTACTTC
.	TRBV20-1	many	TRBJ2-2	CSAPRSGNANTGELFF	TGCAGTGCTCCGCGATCGGGGAATGCGAACACCGGGGAGTTGTTTTTT
.	TRBV28	many	TRBJ2-7	CASSFEAGAPAYEQYF	TGTGCCAGCAGTTTCGAGGCGGGGGCCCCGGCGTACGAGCAGTACTTC
TRBD1	TRBV6-1	many	TRBJ2-4	CASRSYRTGPNIQYF	TGTGCCAGCAGATCCTACCGGACAGGGCCAAACATTCAGTACTTC
TRBD2	TRBV19	many	TRBJ2-1	CASSLGTSGRDEQFF	TGTGCCAGTAGCCTCGGGACTAGCGGGAGGGATGAGCAGTTCTTC
.	TRBV12-3/TRBV12-4	few	TRBJ2-3	CASSLVDVMADTQYF	TGTGCCAGCAGTTTAGTGGACGTTATGGCAGATACGCAGTATTTT
.	TRBV5-1	many	TRBJ2-7	CASSLAAGSEQYF	TGCGCCAGCAGCTTGGCGGCGGGGAGCGAGCAGTACTTC
.	TRBV11-2	.	TRBJ2-2	CASSLGHGGDTGELFF	TGTGCCAGCAGCTTAGGGCATGGTGGGGACACCGGGGAGCTGTTTTTT
.	TRBV29-1	many	TRBJ1-4	CSVATGPYEKLFF	TGCAGCGTTGCCACAGGGCCTTATGAAAAACTGTTTTTT
.	TRBV19	.	TRBJ2-3	CASKRGVADTQYF	TGTGCCAGTAAACGCGGCGTGGCAGATACGCAGTATTTT
.	TRBV28	many	TRBJ1-6	CASSKILPNSPLHF	TGTGCCAGCAGCAAAATCCTCCCGAATTCACCCCTCCACTTT
.	TRBV7-2	few	TRBJ1-2	CASSSTGIGYTF	TGTGCCAGCAGCTCTACCGGGATTGGCTACACCTTC
TRBD1	TRBV11-3	many	TRBJ1-1	CASSLRGRGLMNTEAFF	TGTGCCAGCAGCTTAAGGGGCAGGGGGCTTATGAACACTGAAGCTTTCTTT
.	TRBV12-3/TRBV12-4	many	TRBJ1-6	CASSFEGVSYNSPLHF	TGTGCCAGCAGTTTTGAGGGGGTCTCCTATAATTCACCCCTCCACTTT
TRBD2	TRBV19	.	TRBJ2-3	CASGERGGHTDTQYF	TGTGCCAGTGGGGAGCGGGGGGGTCACACAGATACGCAGTATTTT
.	TRBV30	many	TRBJ2-2	CAWSVWSAPPNTGELFF	TGTGCCTGGAGTGTATGGTCAGCACCCCCAAACACCGGGGAGCTGTTTTTT
.	TRBV6-5	many	TRBJ2-7	CASSWAGAFEQYF	TGTGCCAGCAGTTGGGCAGGGGCCTTCGAGCAGTACTTC
.	TRBV6-1	many	TRBJ2-7	CAAGDYEQYF	TGTGCCGCTGGGGATTACGAGCAGTACTTC
TRBD1	TRBV9	many	TRBJ2-2	CASSGESPGQHTGELFF	TGTGCCAGCAGCGGAGAATCTCCGGGACAGCACACCGGGGAGCTGTTTTTT
.	TRBV5-1	many	TRBJ2-6	CASTSGTVSGANVLTF	TGCGCCAGCACCTCCGGGACTGTCTCTGGGGCCAACGTCCTGACTTTC
TRBD2	TRBV5-6	many	TRBJ2-2	CASKAGGPPKPQPTGELFF	TGTGCCAGCAAGGCGGGGGGGCCTCCGAAACCACAACCCACCGGGGAGCTGTTTTTT
TRBD2	TRBV10-3	many	TRBJ2-7	CAIVSGTSGSYEQYF	TGTGCCATAGTCTCTGGCACTAGCGGGAGCTACGAGCAGTACTTC